One sample yielded the 21 T cell receptor beta chains listed below, sequenced in a study of T cells in localized non-small cell lung cancer. TCRdb's table, derived via immunoSEQ multiplex PCR, lists solely in-frame clones and lacks some. The top ten clones hold 20% to 25% of a sample with tens of thousands of clones, around 90% of them seen once. The material sequenced was peripheral blood, taken before any cancer treatment. The source of these receptors is a woman aged 35 to 70 with stage I squamous cell lung carcinoma.

This chain links TRBV2 with TRBJ2-2; TRBD1 matches 12 bases. Germline loops: CDR1 SNHLY, CDR2 FYNNEI. V trimming: 3 bases; J trimming: 6 bases; junction bases outside the gene matches: 5. The CDR3 spans 16 residues. CDR3 nucleotides: TGTGCCAGCAGTGATCCGGGACAGGGGGCCGCCGGGGAGCTGTTTTTT. This translates into CASSDPGQGAAGELFF.

The chain links TRBV5-1 to TRBJ2-3, with 11 positions matching TRBD2. CDR3 size: 16 residues. V trimming: 2 bases; J trimming: 2 bases; junction bases outside the gene matches: 4. Germline V gene sequence: CDR1 SGHRS, CDR2 YFSETQ. CDR3 loop: CASSLPSGGTTDTQYF. Written as DNA, the CDR3 is TGCGCCAGCAGCTTACCTAGCGGGGGGACCACAGATACGCAGTATTTT. The complete variable domain, with remaining parts taken from reference TRBV5-1 and TRBJ2-3, reads KAGVTQTPRYLIKTRGQQVTLSCSPISGHRSVSWYQQTPGQGLQFLFEYFSETQRNKGNFPGRFSGRQFSNSRSEMNVSTLELGDSALYLCASSLPSGGTTDTQYFGPGTRLTVL.

The chain couples TRBV2 to TRBJ2-5, with 7 bases lining up with TRBD1. The junction had 14 bases not matched to a gene; V was cut back by 2 bases and J by 2 bases. CDR3 length equals 18 residues. CDR1 is SNHLY and CDR2 is FYNNEI in the germline V gene. The CDR3 bases are TGTGCCAGCAGTGAATTCCGGGACAGAAATAACCAACAAGAGACCCAGTACTTC. Protein: CASSEFRDRNNQQETQYF.

The CDR3: CASSITGGGLHGYTF. CDR3 nucleotides: TGTGCCAGCAGTATTACAGGGGGCGGACTGCATGGCTACACCTTC. The chain uses TRBV2 and TRBJ1-2, with TRBD1 matching 9 bases. This CDR3 is 15 amino acids long. With V trimmed by 5 bases and J by 6 bases, 10 bases remained unmatched. The germline V gene encodes CDR1 SNHLY and CDR2 FYNNEI. The full variable domain, with the rest looked up from reference TRBV2 and TRBJ1-2, is EPEVTQTPSHQVTQMGQEVILRCVPISNHLYFYWYRQILGQKVEFLVSFYNNEISEKSEIFDDQFSVERPDGSNFTLKIRSTKLEDSAMYFCASSITGGGLHGYTFGSGTRLTVV.

The CDR3 bases are TGTGCCACCAGCAGAGGCGGGGTTCAAGAGACCCAGTACTTC. Translated, it gives CATSRGGVQETQYF. The chain recombines TRBV15 with TRBJ2-5; D may be TRBD2 (6 bases). The CDR3 totals 14 residues. Trimming pared 1 base from V and 2 bases from J, leaving 8 bases between. Per the germline V gene, CDR1 is LNHNV and CDR2 is YYDKDF (reference sequence).

This clone was counted a few times. The CDR3 region is CASTWDPGPYGYTF. CDR3 nucleotide sequence: TGTGCCAGCACTTGGGACCCGGGACCCTATGGCTACACCTTC. V gene TRBV6-1 combines with J gene TRBJ1-2; a weak D match, TRBD1 (5 bases). V was clipped by 7 bases and J by 4 bases, with 16 bases between them. CDR1 is MNHNS and CDR2 is SASEGT in the germline V gene. This CDR3 spans 14 amino acids.

The genes are TRBV2 and TRBJ1-2; possible D gene TRBD1, 5 bases. Per germline, CDR1 SNHLY and CDR2 FYNNEI. Trimming pared 4 bases from V and 0 bases from J, leaving 9 bases between. The CDR3 loop spans 14 amino acids. The CDR3 is CASSGGTANYGYTF. The CDR3 nucleotides read TGTGCCAGCAGTGGGGGCACCGCTAACTATGGCTACACCTTC.

This clone was seen a single time. The J gene is TRBJ1-3, the V gene TRBV12-5; D is unresolved. The germline V gene has CDR1 LGHNT and CDR2 FRNRAP. Trimming took 5 bases from V and 2 from J, leaving 19 bases between them. The CDR3 is made up of 17 amino acids. Here the CDR3 reads CASGKDHLSGTGNTIYF. In DNA, the CDR3 is TGTGCTAGTGGTAAGGATCATCTATCCGGGACTGGAAACACCATATATTTT. The full variable domain, with the rest looked up from reference TRBV12-5 and TRBJ1-3, is DARVTQTPRHKVTEMGQEVTMRCQPILGHNTVFWYRQTMMQGLELLAYFRNRAPLDDSGMPKDRFSAEMPDATLATLKIQPSEPRDSAVYFCASGKDHLSGTGNTIYFGEGSWLTVV.

The chain couples TRBV18 to TRBJ1-2; TRBD1 aligns across 7 bases. Germline-derived CDR1 and CDR2 are KGHSH and LQKENI. V dropped 3 bases and J dropped 13; count of bases not matched to a gene: 11. This CDR3 comprises 13 residues. This CDR3 is CASSPHRDSPCTF. DNA of the CDR3: TGTGCCAGCTCACCCCATCGGGACAGTCCCTGCACCTTC.

The chain employs TRBV19 and TRBJ2-7; D unresolved. The CDR3 runs to 13 residues. CDR1 and CDR2 (germline): LNHDA, SQIVND (reference sequence). V was pared by 5 bases and J by 3 bases, with 11 bases between. CDR3 in amino acids: CASSASFLYEQYF. In nucleotides, the CDR3 is TGTGCCAGTAGTGCCTCGTTCCTCTACGAGCAGTACTTC.

For this clone: An end of the junction does not agree with germline; a read error may underlie this. V usage is TRBV7-2 and J usage is TRBJ2-7, with D uncertain. The germline CDR1 and CDR2 sequences are SGHTA and FQGNSA. The CDR3 loop spans 12 amino acids. The CDR3 coding sequence is TGTGCCAGCAGCCCCTACTCCAACGAGCAGTACTTC. The encoded protein is CASSPYSNEQYF. Supplemented by reference TRBV7-2 and TRBJ2-7, the full variable domain reads GAGVSQSPSNKVTEKGKDVELRCDPISGHTALYWYRQSLGQGLEFLIYFQGNSAPDKSGLPSDRFSAERTGGSVSTLTIQRTQQEDSAVYLCASSPYSNEQYFGPGTRLTVT.

This chain connects TRBV2 to TRBJ2-6; D is undetermined. Germline CDR1 is SNHLY and CDR2 is FYNNEI. With 6 bases removed from V and 0 bases from J, the gap between germline ends came to 6 bases. There are 14 residues in the CDR3. The CDR3 sequence is CASRRRSGANVLTF. DNA for the CDR3: TGTGCCAGCAGGCGCCGCTCTGGGGCCAACGTCCTGACTTTC.

The chain carries TRBV5-1 and TRBJ1-1; 9 bases match TRBD1. Germline V gives CDR1 SGHRS, CDR2 YFSETQ. The CDR3 loop spans 14 amino acids. Germline trimming cut 7 bases from V and 5 bases from J; bases unmatched to any gene: 9. The CDR3 loop reads CASGDTGGTTEAFF. CDR3 nucleotides: TGCGCCAGCGGCGACACAGGGGGCACTACTGAAGCTTTCTTT.

The rearrangement uses TRBV19 and TRBJ1-2; perhaps TRBD1 as D (5 bases). This CDR3 spans 12 amino acids. Germline values: CDR1 LNHDA, CDR2 SQIVND (reference sequence). V was cut by 5 bases and J by 8 bases, with 12 bases left in between. The CDR3 region is CASSPGTLGYTF. CDR3 coding DNA: TGTGCCAGTAGTCCTGGGACGTTGGGCTACACCTTC.

The chain is built from TRBV7-9 and TRBJ2-1, with TRBD1 matching over 8 bases. The CDR3 covers 18 residues. Germline trimming cut 3 bases from V and 4 bases from J; bases unmatched to any gene: 14. The germline CDR1 and CDR2 sequences are SEHNR and FQNEAQ (reference sequence). The CDR3 loop is CASSFPKDRELVYNEQFF. DNA for the CDR3: TGTGCCAGCAGCTTTCCAAAGGACAGGGAATTAGTATACAATGAGCAGTTCTTC.

This chain links TRBV5-4 with TRBJ2-3, with 11 bases aligning to TRBD2. V shed 4 bases, J shed 3 bases, and the junction held 7 bases outside the gene matches. Germline CDR1 and CDR2: SGHNT and YYREEE (reference sequence). The CDR3 sequence is 16 residues long. CDR3 nucleotide sequence: TGTGCCAGCAGCCCGACTAGCGGGGTAAGGACAGATACGCAGTATTTT. It specifies CASSPTSGVRTDTQYF. Supplemented by reference TRBV5-4 and TRBJ2-3, the full variable domain reads ETGVTQSPTHLIKTRGQQVTLRCSSQSGHNTVSWYQQALGQGPQFIFQYYREEENGRGNFPPRFSGLQFPNYSSELNVNALELDDSALYLCASSPTSGVRTDTQYFGPGTRLTVL.

The chain combines TRBV6-6 with TRBJ2-7; maybe TRBD2 (6 bases). The CDR3 length is 15 residues. V lost 0 bases and J 5 bases, leaving 14 bases between the germline ends. Germline loops: CDR1 MNHNY, CDR2 SVGAGI (reference sequence). This CDR3 reads CASSYSGSAGHEQYF. The CDR3 nucleotides read TGTGCCAGCAGTTACTCGGGGTCAGCGGGCCACGAGCAGTACTTC.

The chain joins TRBV11-1 to TRBJ2-5; 7 bases fit TRBD1. The CDR3 covers 15 residues. The germline V gene has CDR1 SGHAT and CDR2 FQDESV (reference sequence). J lost 5 bases, V lost 5 bases, and 11 bases had no gene match. The CDR3 region is CASSPRTGSGETQYF. The CDR3 bases are TGTGCCAGCAGCCCCAGGACAGGCTCGGGGGAGACCCAGTACTTC.

With regard to this clone: This specimen includes other DNA sequences encoding the same CDR3. The V call is TRBV29-1, the J call TRBJ2-7; no definite D call. The germline V gene encodes CDR1 SQVTM and CDR2 ANQGSEA. The V end lost 4 bases, the J end lost 3 bases, and 10 bases lay between the germline ends. The CDR3 loop spans 12 amino acids. This CDR3 is CSVAMGYYEQYF. As DNA, the CDR3 is TGCAGCGTTGCAATGGGATACTACGAGCAGTACTTC.

The chain joins TRBV6-6 to TRBJ1-6, with TRBD1 matching 8 bases. The CDR3 spans 16 residues. CDR1 and CDR2 from the germline V gene are MNHNY and SVGAGI (reference sequence). After removal of 6 bases from V and 7 bases from J, the junction contained 11 bases not matched to a gene. The CDR3 DNA reads as TGTGCCAGCAGCAACCCCGGGACAGGCATCAATTCACCCCTCCACTTT. The encoded protein is CASSNPGTGINSPLHF.

The chain is built from TRBV6-5 and TRBJ2-2, with TRBD2 as a possible D gene (6 bases). Germline V lookup: CDR1 MNHEY, CDR2 SVGAGI. The CDR3 extends over 13 amino acids. V lost 7 bases and J 10 bases, leaving 16 bases between the germline ends. The CDR3 DNA is TGTGCCAGCACGGGGGAACTAGGGGAGGAGCTGTTTTTT. Translation: CASTGELGEELFF.